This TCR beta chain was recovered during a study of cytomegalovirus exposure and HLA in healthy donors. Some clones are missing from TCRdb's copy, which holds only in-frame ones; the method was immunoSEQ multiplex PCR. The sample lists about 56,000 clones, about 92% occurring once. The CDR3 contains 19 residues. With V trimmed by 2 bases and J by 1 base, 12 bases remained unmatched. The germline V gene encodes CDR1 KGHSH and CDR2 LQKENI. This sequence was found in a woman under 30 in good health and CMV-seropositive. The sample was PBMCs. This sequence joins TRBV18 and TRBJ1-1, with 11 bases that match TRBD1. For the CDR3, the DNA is TGTGCCAGCTCACCAACTACCCTGGACAGGGGGCGCGGGAACACTGAAGCTTTCTTT. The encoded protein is CASSPTTLDRGRGNTEAFF.